These T cell receptor beta chains were read from a single sample in a study of cytomegalovirus exposure and HLA in healthy donors. The method was immunoSEQ multiplex PCR; TCRdb's version includes in-frame clones alone and lacks a portion of them. The sample has some 150,000 clones; over 65% are singletons. Source material: PBMCs. The receptors were gathered from a man in his forties or fifties in good health and CMV-seropositive. The CDR3 runs from the conserved cysteine through the conserved F or W.

v_call,j_call,cdr3_aa
TRBV7-8,TRBJ1-5,CASSSAGLVSNQPQHF
TRBV27,TRBJ2-7,CASSYGGAGEQYF
TRBV7-3,TRBJ2-1,CASSSTGTSGSTSYNEQFF
TRBV6-5,TRBJ2-7,CASNPMGQGYYEQYF
TRBV19,TRBJ2-7,CASRDGGAGTYEQYF
TRBV6-5,TRBJ1-4,CANKYGATNEKLFF
TRBV19,TRBJ2-2,CASSGLGRGLNTGELFF
TRBV9,TRBJ1-5,CASSRSGGNQPQHF
TRBV6-5,TRBJ1-2,CASSPDRGQGYTF
TRBV5-1,-,CASSLVLAGGAGYEQYF
TRBV5-1,-,CASSLATGDTSYEQYF
TRBV7-9,TRBJ2-5,CASSLAVWETQYF
TRBV5-1,TRBJ2-1,CASSSQGLAGVGDEQFF
TRBV19,TRBJ1-5,CASTIGAQPQHF
TRBV6-5,TRBJ1-1,CASSYSNRGRTEAFF
TRBV18,TRBJ2-7,CASSPPTGDEQYF
TRBV28,TRBJ2-1,CASSPTGTSAYNEQFF
TRBV5-1,TRBJ2-1,CASSLAPEINEQFF
TRBV10-1,TRBJ2-3,CASSEGTSGISLMDTQYF
TRBV7-7,TRBJ2-1,CASSASSTYNEQFF